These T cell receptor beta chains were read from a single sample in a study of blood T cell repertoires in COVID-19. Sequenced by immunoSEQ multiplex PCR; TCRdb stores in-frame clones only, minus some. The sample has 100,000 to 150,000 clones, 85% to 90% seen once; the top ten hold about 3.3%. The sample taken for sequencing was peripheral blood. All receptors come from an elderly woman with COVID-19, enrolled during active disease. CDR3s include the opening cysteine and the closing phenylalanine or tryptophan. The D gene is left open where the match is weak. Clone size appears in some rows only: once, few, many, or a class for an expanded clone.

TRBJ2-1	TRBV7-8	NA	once	CASSLRASGSSYNEQFF	TGTGCCAGCAGCTTAAGGGCGAGCGGATCCTCCTACAATGAGCAGTTCTTC
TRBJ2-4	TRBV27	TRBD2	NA	CASNPTGTSGRASSIQYF	TGTGCCAGCAACCCTACCGGGACTAGCGGGAGGGCTTCATCCATTCAGTACTTC
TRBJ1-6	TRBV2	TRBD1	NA	CASRRQGVGSPLHF	TGTGCCAGCAGGAGACAGGGCGTGGGGTCACCCCTCCACTTT
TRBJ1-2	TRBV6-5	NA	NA	CASTNELDGYTF	TGTGCCAGCACCAACGAACTGGATGGCTACACCTTC
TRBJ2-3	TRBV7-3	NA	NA	CASSLRPSGGKDTQYF	TGTGCCAGCAGCCTCCGACCGTCGGGGGGCAAGGATACGCAGTATTTT
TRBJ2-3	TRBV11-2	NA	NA	CASSLVAGGVTDTQYF	TGTGCCAGCAGCTTAGTTGCCGGGGGAGTCACAGATACGCAGTATTTT
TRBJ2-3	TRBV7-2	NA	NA	CASSLAVASTQYF	TGTGCCAGCAGCTTAGCAGTAGCGTCTACGCAGTATTTT
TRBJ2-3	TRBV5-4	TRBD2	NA	CASSMTSGNTDTQYF	TGTGCCAGCAGTATGACTAGCGGGAACACAGATACGCAGTATTTT
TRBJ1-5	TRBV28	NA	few	CASSEQRGVNQPQHF	TGTGCCAGCAGTGAACAGCGGGGGGTCAATCAGCCCCAGCATTTT
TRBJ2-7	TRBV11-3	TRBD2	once	CASSSRLAGEQYF	TGTGCCAGCAGCTCACGACTAGCGGGAGAACAGTACTTC
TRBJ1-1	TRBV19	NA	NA	CASSIDSGRTEAFF	TGTGCCAGTAGTATAGATTCGGGGAGGACTGAAGCTTTCTTT
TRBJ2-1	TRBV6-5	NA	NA	CASSLAWDEQFF	TGTGCCAGCAGTTTAGCGTGGGATGAGCAGTTCTTC
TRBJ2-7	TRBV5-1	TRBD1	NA	CASSLADRGEQYF	TGCGCCAGCAGCTTGGCCGACAGGGGCGAGCAGTACTTC
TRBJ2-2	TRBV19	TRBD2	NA	CASRQSGTSMGELFF	TGTGCCAGTAGACAATCCGGGACTAGCATGGGGGAGCTGTTTTTT
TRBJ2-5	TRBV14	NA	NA	CASSQGRFFAGQETQYF	TGTGCCAGCAGCCAAGGCCGGTTTTTTGCGGGCCAAGAGACCCAGTACTTC
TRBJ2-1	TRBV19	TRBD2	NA	CASSTTSGGYNEQFF	TGTGCCAGTAGTACGACTAGCGGGGGCTACAATGAGCAGTTCTTC
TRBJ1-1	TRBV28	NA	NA	CASSFSGLEAFF	TGTGCCAGCAGTTTTAGTGGGCTCGAAGCTTTCTTT
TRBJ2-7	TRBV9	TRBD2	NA	CASSASPGLAGGGEQYF	TGTGCCAGCAGCGCCTCACCGGGACTAGCGGGAGGAGGTGAGCAGTACTTC
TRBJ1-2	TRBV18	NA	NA	CASSPGPSNYGYTF	TGTGCCAGCTCACCAGGGCCGTCTAACTATGGCTACACCTTC
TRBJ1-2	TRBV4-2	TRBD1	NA	CASSQDSGQGRGYTF	TGTGCCAGCAGCCAAGACTCTGGACAGGGTAGGGGCTACACCTTC
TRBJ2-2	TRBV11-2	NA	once	CASSSPIGGANTGELFF	TGTGCCAGCAGCTCCCCAATCGGAGGGGCGAACACCGGGGAGCTGTTTTTT
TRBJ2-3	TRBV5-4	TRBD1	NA	CASSRERTGWDTQYF	TGTGCCAGCAGCCGCGAACGGACAGGGTGGGATACGCAGTATTTT
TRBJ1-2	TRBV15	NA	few	CATSRDTGSYGYTF	TGTGCCACCAGCAGAGACACAGGGAGCTATGGCTACACCTTC
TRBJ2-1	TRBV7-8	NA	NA	CASSLEGGPYNEQFF	TGTGCCAGCAGCTTAGAAGGAGGCCCCTACAATGAGCAGTTCTTC
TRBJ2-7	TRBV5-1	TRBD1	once	CASSLAGQGAREQYF	TGCGCCAGCAGCTTGGCCGGACAGGGGGCGAGGGAGCAGTACTTC
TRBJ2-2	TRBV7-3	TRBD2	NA	CASSGGTSGRITGELFF	TGTGCCAGCAGCGGCGGGACTAGCGGGAGGATTACCGGGGAGCTGTTTTTT
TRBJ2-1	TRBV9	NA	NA	CASSVDSGAHNEQFF	TGTGCCAGCAGCGTAGACTCGGGAGCCCACAATGAGCAGTTCTTC
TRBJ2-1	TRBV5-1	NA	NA	CASSFLVTGDGNEQFF	TGCGCCAGCAGCTTTCTGGTAACGGGAGATGGCAATGAGCAGTTCTTC
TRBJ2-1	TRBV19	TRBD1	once	CASSIAQGASYNEQFF	TGTGCCAGTAGTATAGCCCAGGGGGCTTCCTACAATGAGCAGTTCTTC
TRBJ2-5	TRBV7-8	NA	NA	CASSFPKLKETQYF	TGTGCCAGCAGCTTTCCGAAACTTAAGGAGACCCAGTACTTC
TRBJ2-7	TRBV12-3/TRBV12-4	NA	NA	CASSLQQGYEQYF	TGTGCCAGCAGTTTACAACAGGGCTACGAGCAGTACTTC
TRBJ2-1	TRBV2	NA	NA	CASSALDEQFF	TGTGCCAGCAGTGCCCTCGATGAGCAGTTCTTC
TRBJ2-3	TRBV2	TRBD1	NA	CASKVGQGDTQYF	TGTGCCAGCAAAGTCGGACAGGGAGATACGCAGTATTTT
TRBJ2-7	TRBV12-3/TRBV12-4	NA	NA	CASSRGLTYEQYF	TGTGCCAGCAGCCGTGGACTTACCTACGAGCAGTACTTC
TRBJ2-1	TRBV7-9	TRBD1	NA	CASSLWRTGYNEQFF	TGTGCCAGCAGCTTATGGCGGACAGGGTACAATGAGCAGTTCTTC
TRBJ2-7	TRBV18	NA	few	CASSSSATSYEQYF	TGTGCCAGCTCATCAAGCGCCACCTCCTACGAGCAGTACTTC
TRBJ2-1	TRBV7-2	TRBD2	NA	CASSSRLAGNNEQFF	TGTGCCAGCAGCTCGAGACTAGCGGGTAACAATGAGCAGTTCTTC
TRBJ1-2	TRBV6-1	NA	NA	CASSEASGARGYTF	TGTGCCAGCAGTGAAGCCTCAGGGGCGCGGGGCTACACCTTC
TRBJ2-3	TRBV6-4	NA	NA	CASSQTRADTQYF	TGTGCCAGCAGTCAGACTCGGGCAGATACGCAGTATTTT
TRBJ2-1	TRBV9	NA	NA	CASSVGGSTLVNEQFF	TGTGCCAGCAGCGTCGGTGGTAGCACATTGGTAAATGAGCAGTTCTTC
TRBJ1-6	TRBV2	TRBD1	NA	CASKQQGTSPLHF	TGTGCCAGCAAGCAACAGGGGACCTCACCCCTCCACTTT
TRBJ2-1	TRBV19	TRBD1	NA	CASSATGLSSYNEQFF	TGTGCCAGTAGTGCGACAGGGTTAAGCTCCTACAATGAGCAGTTCTTC
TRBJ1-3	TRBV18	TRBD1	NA	CASSPNPGTGGNTIYF	TGTGCCAGCTCACCGAACCCCGGGACAGGAGGAAACACCATATATTTT
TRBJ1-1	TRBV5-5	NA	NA	CASSLQGSTEAFF	TGTGCCAGCAGCTTGCAGGGATCCACTGAAGCTTTCTTT
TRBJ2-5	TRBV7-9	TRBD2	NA	CASSSPAGGGKTQYF	TGTGCCAGCAGCTCCCCCGCGGGGGGCGGGAAGACCCAGTACTTC
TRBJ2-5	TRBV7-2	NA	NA	CASSHDRGIGTQYF	TGTGCCAGCAGTCATGACCGAGGGATTGGGACCCAGTACTTC
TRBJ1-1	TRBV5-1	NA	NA	CASSTTPGGTEAFF	TGCGCCAGCAGTACAACGCCCGGGGGAACTGAAGCTTTCTTT
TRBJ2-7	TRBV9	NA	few	CASSVGPGADEQYF	TGTGCCAGCAGCGTAGGGCCGGGTGCGGACGAGCAGTACTTC
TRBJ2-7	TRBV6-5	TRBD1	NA	CASSPSPGQIYEQYF	TGTGCCAGCAGTCCAAGCCCGGGACAGATCTACGAGCAGTACTTC
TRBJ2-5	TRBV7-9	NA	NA	CASSLGTQQETQYF	TGTGCCAGCAGCTTAGGGACACAGCAAGAGACCCAGTACTTC
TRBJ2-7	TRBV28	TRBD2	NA	CASSFLGLAGAHEQYF	TGTGCCAGCAGTTTTCTTGGACTAGCGGGAGCCCACGAGCAGTACTTC
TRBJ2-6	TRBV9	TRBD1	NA	CASSVGVGGRSGANVLTF	TGTGCCAGCAGCGTAGGGGTAGGGGGCAGGTCTGGGGCCAACGTCCTGACTTTC
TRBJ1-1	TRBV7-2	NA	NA	CASAPGGLNTEAFF	TGTGCCAGCGCCCCAGGTGGGTTGAACACTGAAGCTTTCTTT
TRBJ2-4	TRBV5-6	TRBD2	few	CASSLTTSVIAKNIQYF	TGTGCCAGCAGCTTGACTACTAGCGTCATAGCCAAAAACATTCAGTACTTC
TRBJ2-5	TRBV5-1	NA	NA	CASSLGRALYQETQYF	TGCGCCAGCAGCTTGGGCAGGGCGTTATATCAAGAGACCCAGTACTTC
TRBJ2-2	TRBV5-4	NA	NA	CASSLLGVGTGELFF	TGTGCCAGCAGCTTGTTAGGGGTGGGCACCGGGGAGCTGTTTTTT
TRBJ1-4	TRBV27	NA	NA	CASSGLAPNEKLFF	TGTGCCAGCAGTGGACTTGCCCCTAATGAAAAACTGTTTTTT
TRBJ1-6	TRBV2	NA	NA	CASSGQSYNSPLHF	TGTGCCAGCAGTGGACAGAGCTATAATTCACCCCTCCACTTT
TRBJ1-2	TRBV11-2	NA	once	CASSLETPRSNYGYTF	TGTGCCAGCAGCTTAGAGACACCAAGATCTAACTATGGCTACACCTTC
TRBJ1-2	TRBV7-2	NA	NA	CASSLVVASYGYTF	TGTGCCAGCAGCTTAGTTGTCGCCAGCTATGGCTACACCTTC